The sequence of this T cell receptor beta chain was determined in a study of T cell responses to AZD1222 COVID-19 vaccine. Findings and caveats of the study: Females outnumbered males among donors, who were mostly white British; clonal diversity was possibly underestimated.

Assay: immunoSEQ multiplex PCR; the TCRdb copy retains only in-frame clones and omits some. The sample contains some 120,000 clones, roughly 92% of which appear only once. This clone was observed a single time. Its specificity is not known. CDR3 size: 16 residues. V was clipped by 5 bases and J by 6 bases, with 19 bases between them. Germline assignment: CDR1 MGHRA and CDR2 YSYEKL. This clonotype was sampled from an adult who received the AZD1222 COVID-19 vaccine. Here the sequenced sample was peripheral blood, taken 28 days after the second AZD1222 dose. V is TRBV4-1 and J is TRBJ2-2; D remains ambiguous. The CDR3 sequence is CASSFLMIGDAGELFF. CDR3 sequence (DNA): TGCGCCAGCAGCTTCCTAATGATAGGCGACGCCGGGGAGCTGTTTTTT.